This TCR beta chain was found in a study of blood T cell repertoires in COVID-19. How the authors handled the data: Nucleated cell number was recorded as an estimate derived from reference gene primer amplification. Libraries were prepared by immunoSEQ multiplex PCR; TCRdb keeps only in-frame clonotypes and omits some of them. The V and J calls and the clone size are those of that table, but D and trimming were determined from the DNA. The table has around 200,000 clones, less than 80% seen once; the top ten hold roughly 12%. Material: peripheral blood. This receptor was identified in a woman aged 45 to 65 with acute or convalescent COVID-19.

CDR3 sequence: CASVSETGNEKLFF. CDR3 coding DNA: TGCGCCAGCGTATCCGAAACGGGGAATGAAAAACTGTTTTTT. The V and J genes are TRBV23-1 and TRBJ1-4, with unresolved D. TRBV23-1 falls under the ORF class, with uncertain function. Trimming removed 8 bases at V and 5 bases at J, with 15 bases between. The CDR3 spans 14 residues.